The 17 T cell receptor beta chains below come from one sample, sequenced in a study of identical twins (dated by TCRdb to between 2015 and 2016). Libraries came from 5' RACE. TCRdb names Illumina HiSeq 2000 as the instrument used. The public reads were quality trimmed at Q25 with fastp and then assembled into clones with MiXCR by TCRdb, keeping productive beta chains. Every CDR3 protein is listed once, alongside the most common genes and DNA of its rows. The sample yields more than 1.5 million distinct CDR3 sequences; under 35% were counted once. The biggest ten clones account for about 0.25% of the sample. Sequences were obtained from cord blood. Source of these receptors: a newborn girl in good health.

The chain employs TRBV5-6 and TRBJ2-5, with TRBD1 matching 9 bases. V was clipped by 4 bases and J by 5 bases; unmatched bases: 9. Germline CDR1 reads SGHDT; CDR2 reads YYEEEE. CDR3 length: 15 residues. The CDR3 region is CASSKDRGGVETQYF. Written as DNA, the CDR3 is TGTGCCAGCAGCAAGGACAGGGGAGGAGTGGAGACCCAGTACTTC.

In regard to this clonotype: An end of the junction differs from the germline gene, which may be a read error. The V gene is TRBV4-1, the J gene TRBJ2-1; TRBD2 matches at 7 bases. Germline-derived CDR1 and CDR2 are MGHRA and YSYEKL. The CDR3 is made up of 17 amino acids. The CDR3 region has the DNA TGCGCCGGCAGCCAAGTAGGCCGGGCTAGCGGTAGAGATGAGCAGTTCTTC. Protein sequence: CAGSQVGRASGRDEQFF.

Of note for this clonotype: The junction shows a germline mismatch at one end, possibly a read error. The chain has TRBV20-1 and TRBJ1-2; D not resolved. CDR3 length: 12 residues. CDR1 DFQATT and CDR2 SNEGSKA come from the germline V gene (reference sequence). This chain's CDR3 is CGASVLNYGYTF. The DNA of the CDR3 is TGCGGTGCATCGGTCCTTAACTATGGCTACACCTTC.

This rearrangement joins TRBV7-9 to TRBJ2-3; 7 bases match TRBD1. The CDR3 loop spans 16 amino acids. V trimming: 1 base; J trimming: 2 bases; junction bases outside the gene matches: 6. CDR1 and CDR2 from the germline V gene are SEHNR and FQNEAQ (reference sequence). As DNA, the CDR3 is TGTGCCAGCAGCTTAGGGGCCGGGACAGTCACAGATACGCAGTATTTT. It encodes CASSLGAGTVTDTQYF.

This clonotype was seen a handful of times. The CDR3 sequence is CASSELAHYGYTF. In nucleotides, the CDR3 is TGTGCCAGCAGTGAATTGGCCCACTATGGCTACACCTTC. J is TRBJ1-2 and V is TRBV6-1; D remains ambiguous. Germline values: CDR1 MNHNS, CDR2 SASEGT. This CDR3 comprises 13 residues. The V and J ends lost 2 bases and 3 bases respectively, with 7 bases between them.

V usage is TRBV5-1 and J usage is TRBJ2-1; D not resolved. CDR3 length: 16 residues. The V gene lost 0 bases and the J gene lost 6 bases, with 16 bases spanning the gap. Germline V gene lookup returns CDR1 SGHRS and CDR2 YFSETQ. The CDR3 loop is CASSLDVPRPINEQFF. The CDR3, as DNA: TGCGCCAGCAGCTTGGATGTCCCTAGACCCATCAATGAGCAGTTCTTC.

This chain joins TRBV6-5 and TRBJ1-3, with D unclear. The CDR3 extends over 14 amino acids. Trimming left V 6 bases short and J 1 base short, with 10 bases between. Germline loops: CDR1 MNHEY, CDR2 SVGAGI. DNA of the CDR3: TGTGCCAGCAGAAAGTTAGCTTCTGGAAACACCATATATTTT. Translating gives CASRKLASGNTIYF.

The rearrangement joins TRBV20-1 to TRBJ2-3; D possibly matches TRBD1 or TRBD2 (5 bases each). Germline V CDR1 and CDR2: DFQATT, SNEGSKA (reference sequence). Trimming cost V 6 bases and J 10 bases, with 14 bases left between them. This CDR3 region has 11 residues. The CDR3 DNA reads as TGCAGTGCGACGGACATCGGGGCGCAGTATTTT. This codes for CSATDIGAQYF.

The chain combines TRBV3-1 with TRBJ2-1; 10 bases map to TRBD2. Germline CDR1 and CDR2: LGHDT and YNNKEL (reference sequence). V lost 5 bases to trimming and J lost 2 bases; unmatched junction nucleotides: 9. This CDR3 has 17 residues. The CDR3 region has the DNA TGTGCCAGCAGCTTCAGGGGACTAGCGCTTACCTACAATGAGCAGTTCTTC. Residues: CASSFRGLALTYNEQFF.

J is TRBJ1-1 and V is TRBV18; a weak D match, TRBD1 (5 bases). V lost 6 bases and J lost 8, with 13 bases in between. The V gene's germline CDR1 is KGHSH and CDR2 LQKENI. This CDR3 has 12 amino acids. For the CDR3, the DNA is TGTGCCAGCTCTGGACACCGCCCAGAAGCTTTCTTT. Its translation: CASSGHRPEAFF.

The CDR3 is CASSAGNLREQYF. The DNA of the CDR3 is TGTGCCAGCTCAGCAGGGAACCTACGAGAGCAGTACTTC. The V and J genes are TRBV18 and TRBJ2-7; a weak D match, TRBD1 (5 bases). Germline V lookup: CDR1 KGHSH, CDR2 LQKENI. Between the trimmed V and J ends, which lost 5 bases and 7 bases, there was a span of 15 bases. This CDR3 is 13 amino acids long.

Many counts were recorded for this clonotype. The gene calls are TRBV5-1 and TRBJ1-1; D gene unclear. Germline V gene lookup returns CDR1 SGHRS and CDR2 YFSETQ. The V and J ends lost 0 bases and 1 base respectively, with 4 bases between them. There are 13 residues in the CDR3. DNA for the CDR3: TGCGCCAGCAGCTTGGCCCCGAACACTGAAGCTTTCTTT. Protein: CASSLAPNTEAFF.

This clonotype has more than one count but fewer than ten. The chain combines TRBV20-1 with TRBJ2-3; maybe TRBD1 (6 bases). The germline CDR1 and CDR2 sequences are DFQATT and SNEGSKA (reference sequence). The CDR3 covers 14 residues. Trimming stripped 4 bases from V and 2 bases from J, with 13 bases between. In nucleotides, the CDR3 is TGCAGTGCTACACCCGACAGGTACACAGATACGCAGTATTTT. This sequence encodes CSATPDRYTDTQYF.

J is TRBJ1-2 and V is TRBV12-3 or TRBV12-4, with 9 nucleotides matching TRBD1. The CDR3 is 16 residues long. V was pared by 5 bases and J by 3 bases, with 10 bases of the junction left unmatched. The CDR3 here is CASSVRDRVRYYGYTF. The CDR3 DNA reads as TGTGCCAGCAGTGTCCGGGACAGGGTCCGGTACTATGGCTACACCTTC.

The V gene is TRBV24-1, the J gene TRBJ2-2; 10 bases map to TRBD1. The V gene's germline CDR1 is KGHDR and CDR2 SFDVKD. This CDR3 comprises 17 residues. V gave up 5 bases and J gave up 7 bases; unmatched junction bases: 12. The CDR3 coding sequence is TGTGCCACCAGTGTTCCCCTCCGGGACAGGGGAAACGGGGAGCTGTTTTTT. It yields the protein CATSVPLRDRGNGELFF.

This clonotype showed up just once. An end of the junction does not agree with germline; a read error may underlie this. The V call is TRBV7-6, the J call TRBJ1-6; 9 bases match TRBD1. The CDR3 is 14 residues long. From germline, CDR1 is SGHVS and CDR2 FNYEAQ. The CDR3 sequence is CASSSDRGNSPPHF. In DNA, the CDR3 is TGTGCCAGCAGCTCAGACAGGGGGAATTCACCCCCCCACTTT.

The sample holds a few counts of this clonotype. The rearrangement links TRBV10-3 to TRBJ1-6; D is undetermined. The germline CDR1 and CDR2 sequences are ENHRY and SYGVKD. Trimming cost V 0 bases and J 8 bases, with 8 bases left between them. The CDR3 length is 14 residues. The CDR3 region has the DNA TGTGCCATCAGTGAGTCGGGGATGTATTCACCCCTCCACTTT. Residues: CAISESGMYSPLHF.